This is a list of T cell receptor beta chains from one sample in a study of glioma-infiltrating T cells after dendritic cell vaccination. The assay was immunoSEQ multiplex PCR, and TCRdb's table has in-frame clones only and misses some. Among about 82,000 clones listed, roughly 80% were seen once. The sequences come from blood, collected after dendritic cell vaccination. The source is a human donor with glioblastoma. Both conserved end residues are part of each CDR3. The D gene is left open where the match is weak. Size values are once, few and many counts, or a class for expanded clones, and some rows have none.

>TRBV9|TRBJ1-3|.|.
CASSPAGSGNTIYF
TGTGCCAGCAGCCCCGCCGGCTCTGGAAACACCATATATTTT
>TRBV11-2|TRBJ2-1|.|TRBD2
CASRSRTSGGGYNEQFF
TGTGCCAGCAGAAGCCGGACTAGCGGGGGGGGATACAATGAGCAGTTCTTC
>TRBV9|TRBJ2-2|.|.
CASSPQWAANTGELFF
TGTGCCAGCAGCCCCCAATGGGCAGCGAACACCGGGGAGCTGTTTTTT
>TRBV7-8|TRBJ1-6|.|.
CASSLVQGNSPLHF
TGTGCCAGCAGCTTAGTGCAGGGCAATTCACCCCTCCACTTT
>TRBV15|TRBJ2-2|.|TRBD1
CATSRATGAGELFF
TGTGCCACCAGCAGAGCAACAGGGGCCGGGGAGCTGTTTTTT
>TRBV2|TRBJ2-1|.|.
CATLNDGRDYNEQFF
TGTGCCACCCTAAACGATGGACGGGACTACAATGAGCAGTTCTTC
>TRBV19|TRBJ2-7|.|TRBD1
CASTEQGGYEQYF
TGTGCCAGTACCGAACAGGGGGGCTACGAGCAGTACTTC
>TRBV19|TRBJ2-2|.|TRBD1
CATTSRTGENGELFF
TGTGCCACCACTTCAAGGACAGGGGAGAACGGGGAGCTGTTTTTT
>TRBV9|TRBJ2-5|.|TRBD1
CASSLGDRGQETQYF
TGTGCCAGCAGTTTGGGGGACAGGGGGCAAGAGACCCAGTACTTC
>TRBV5-1|TRBJ1-3|.|.
CASSLTFSGNTIYF
TGCGCCAGCAGCTTGACATTCTCTGGAAACACCATATATTTT
>TRBV5-4|TRBJ2-1|.|.
CASSLLTDNEQFF
TGTGCCAGCAGCTTGCTAACAGACAATGAGCAGTTCTTC
>TRBV14|TRBJ2-3|.|TRBD1
CASSQDLPGTGGIDTQYF
TGTGCCAGCAGCCAAGATCTGCCGGGAACAGGGGGTATAGATACGCAGTATTTT
>TRBV5-6|TRBJ2-2|.|.
CASSLPGGPNTGELFF
TGTGCCAGCAGCCTTCCCGGGGGACCGAACACCGGGGAGCTGTTTTTT
>TRBV7-2|TRBJ2-5|.|TRBD2
CASSPSAGGLGTQYF
TGTGCCAGCAGCCCCTCGGCGGGGGGGTTGGGGACCCAGTACTTC
>TRBV6-5|TRBJ2-1|.|TRBD2
CASSYSASGDGDEQFF
TGTGCCAGCAGTTACTCGGCTAGCGGGGACGGAGATGAGCAGTTCTTC
>TRBV7-8|TRBJ1-2|.|.
CASSLSGFYGYTF
TGTGCCAGCAGCTTATCAGGATTCTATGGCTACACCTTC
>TRBV7-2|TRBJ1-2|.|.
CASSLGRASYTF
TGTGCCAGCAGCTTAGGGCGGGCTAGCTACACCTTC
>TRBV27|TRBJ1-5|.|.
CASSLRWAVVRNQPQHF
TGTGCCAGCAGTTTAAGGTGGGCCGTGGTCCGCAATCAGCCCCAGCATTTT
>TRBV7-9|TRBJ2-2|.|.
CASSPSGAGELFF
TGTGCCAGCAGCCCGTCGGGGGCCGGGGAGCTGTTTTTT
>TRBV5-1|TRBJ2-1|.|TRBD2
CASRLSGVAGGPGNEQFF
TGCGCCAGCAGGTTGTCAGGTGTAGCGGGGGGGCCGGGGAATGAGCAGTTCTTC
>TRBV30|TRBJ2-5|.|.
CAWSPSQTQYF
TGTGCCTGGAGTCCCTCCCAGACCCAGTACTTC
>TRBV6-1|TRBJ1-5|.|.
CASSERSSGVWSSWPQHF
TGTGCCAGCAGTGAGAGGTCGTCGGGGGTTTGGTCTTCGTGGCCCCAGCATTTT
>TRBV9|TRBJ2-1|once|TRBD1
CASSGYRGNEQFF
TGTGCCAGCAGCGGCTACAGGGGGAATGAGCAGTTCTTC
>TRBV5-1|TRBJ1-1|few|TRBD1
CASSFRQGVSTEAFF
TGCGCCAGCAGCTTTCGCCAGGGGGTTAGCACTGAAGCTTTCTTT
>TRBV7-2|TRBJ1-2|.|.
CASSFINYGYTF
TGTGCCAGCAGCTTTATAAACTATGGCTACACCTTC
>TRBV6-1|TRBJ1-1|.|.
CASSEEWPAMNTEAFF
TGTGCCAGCAGTGAAGAATGGCCAGCGATGAACACTGAAGCTTTCTTT
>TRBV6-1|TRBJ2-3|.|.
CASRNSIRDTQYF
TGTGCCAGTCGGAACAGTATTCGAGATACGCAGTATTTT
>TRBV10-2|TRBJ2-1|.|TRBD1
CASWTGSLYNEQFF
TGCGCCAGCTGGACAGGGTCTCTCTACAATGAGCAGTTCTTC
>TRBV9|TRBJ1-1|.|.
CASSVARNTEAFF
TGTGCCAGCAGCGTAGCCAGGAACACTGAAGCTTTCTTT
>TRBV7-8|TRBJ1-6|.|.
CASSLDRTNNSPLHF
TGTGCCAGCAGCTTAGACCGGACAAACAATTCACCCCTCCACTTT
>TRBV7-3|TRBJ2-7|.|TRBD1
CASSQTGKGEQYF
TGTGCCAGCAGCCAGACAGGGAAGGGCGAGCAGTACTTC
>TRBV29-1|TRBJ2-7|.|.
CSVALGGFNEQYF
TGCAGCGTTGCGTTGGGGGGATTCAACGAGCAGTACTTC
>TRBV9|TRBJ1-2|.|TRBD1
CASSVVGTDDYGYTF
TGTGCCAGCAGCGTAGTAGGGACAGACGACTATGGCTACACCTTC
>TRBV6-5|TRBJ1-1|.|.
CASTPRGGNTEAFF
TGTGCCAGCACCCCACGGGGGGGGAACACTGAAGCTTTCTTT
>TRBV5-1|TRBJ1-4|.|.
CASSPRTPGGEKLFF
TGCGCCAGCAGCCCACGGACTCCTGGGGGCGAAAAACTGTTTTTT
>TRBV4-1|TRBJ2-3|.|TRBD1
CASSQEPTGSDTQYF
TGCGCCAGCAGCCAAGAACCGACAGGGTCAGATACGCAGTATTTT
>TRBV9|TRBJ1-2|.|TRBD1
CASSINRGHYGYTF
TGTGCCAGCAGCATAAACAGGGGGCACTATGGCTACACCTTC
>TRBV7-6|TRBJ1-2|.|TRBD1
CASSWGPGQGNGYTF
TGTGCCAGCAGCTGGGGCCCGGGACAGGGGAACGGCTACACCTTC
>TRBV29-1|TRBJ1-1|.|.
CSVEAGKGAEAFF
TGCAGCGTTGAAGCAGGGAAGGGCGCTGAAGCTTTCTTT
>TRBV6-6|TRBJ1-5|.|TRBD1
CASRTTDRGSNQPQHF
TGTGCCAGCAGAACCACGGACAGGGGGTCCAATCAGCCCCAGCATTTT
>TRBV30|TRBJ1-5|.|.
CAWSLRGRVYQPQHF
TGTGCCTGGAGTCTAAGGGGCAGGGTGTATCAGCCCCAGCATTTT
>TRBV10-3|TRBJ1-2|once|.
CAISGSPGGDGYTF
TGTGCCATCAGTGGGTCTCCGGGGGGCGATGGCTACACCTTC
>TRBV5-4|TRBJ2-3|.|.
CASSGEAGADTQYF
TGTGCCAGCAGCGGTGAGGCAGGGGCAGATACGCAGTATTTT
>TRBV5-1|TRBJ2-5|.|TRBD1
CASSSAGTAQETQYF
TGCGCCAGCAGCTCCGCCGGGACAGCCCAAGAGACCCAGTACTTC
>TRBV5-1|TRBJ1-5|.|TRBD1
CASSLGDREGNQPQHF
TGCGCCAGCAGCTTGGGGGACAGGGAAGGAAATCAGCCCCAGCATTTT
>TRBV11-2|TRBJ2-2|once|.
CASSFPGGTNTGELFF
TGTGCCAGCAGCTTCCCCGGGGGAACGAACACCGGGGAGCTGTTTTTT
>TRBV11-1|TRBJ1-1|.|.
CASSSGSVNTEAFF
TGTGCCAGCAGCTCAGGTTCGGTGAACACTGAAGCTTTCTTT